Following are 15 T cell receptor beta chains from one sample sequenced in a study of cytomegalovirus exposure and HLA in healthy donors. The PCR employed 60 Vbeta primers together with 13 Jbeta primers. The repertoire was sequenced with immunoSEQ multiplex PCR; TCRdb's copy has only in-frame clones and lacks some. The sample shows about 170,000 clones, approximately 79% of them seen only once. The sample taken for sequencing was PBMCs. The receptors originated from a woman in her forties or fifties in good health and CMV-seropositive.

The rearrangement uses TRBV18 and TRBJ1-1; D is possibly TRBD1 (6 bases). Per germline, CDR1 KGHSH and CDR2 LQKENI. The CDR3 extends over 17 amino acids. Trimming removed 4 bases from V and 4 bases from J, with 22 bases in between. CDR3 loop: CASSLGHIESSGTEAFF. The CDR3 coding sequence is TGTGCCAGCTCACTGGGACATATAGAGTCGTCGGGCACTGAAGCTTTCTTT.

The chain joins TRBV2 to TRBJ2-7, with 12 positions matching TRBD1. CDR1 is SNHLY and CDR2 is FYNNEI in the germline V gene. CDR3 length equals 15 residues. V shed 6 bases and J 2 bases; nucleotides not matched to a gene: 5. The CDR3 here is CASRGGQGATYEQYF. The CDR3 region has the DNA TGTGCCAGCAGAGGGGGACAGGGGGCTACCTACGAGCAGTACTTC.

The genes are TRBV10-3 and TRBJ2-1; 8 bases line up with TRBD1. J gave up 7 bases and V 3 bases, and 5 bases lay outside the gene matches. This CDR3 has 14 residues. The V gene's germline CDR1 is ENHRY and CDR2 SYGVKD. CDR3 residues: CAISEQGVINEQFF. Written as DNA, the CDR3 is TGTGCCATCAGTGAACAGGGGGTCATTAATGAGCAGTTCTTC.

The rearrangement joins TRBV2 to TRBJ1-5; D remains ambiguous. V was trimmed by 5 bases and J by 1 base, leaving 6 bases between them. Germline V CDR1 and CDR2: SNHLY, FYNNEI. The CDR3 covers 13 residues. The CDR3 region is CASSYRSNQPQHF. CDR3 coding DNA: TGTGCCAGCAGTTACAGAAGCAATCAGCCCCAGCATTTT.

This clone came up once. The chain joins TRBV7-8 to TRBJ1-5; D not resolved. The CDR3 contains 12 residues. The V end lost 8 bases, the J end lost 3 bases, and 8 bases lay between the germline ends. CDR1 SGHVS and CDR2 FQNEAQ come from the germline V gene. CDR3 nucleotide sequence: TGTGCCAGCTCCCTGTCCAATCAGCCCCAGCATTTT. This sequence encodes CASSLSNQPQHF.

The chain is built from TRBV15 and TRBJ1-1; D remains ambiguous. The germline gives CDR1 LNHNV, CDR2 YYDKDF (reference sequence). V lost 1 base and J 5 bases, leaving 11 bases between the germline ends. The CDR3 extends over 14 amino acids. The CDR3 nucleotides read TGTGCCACCAGCAGAGCAAGCGACGGGACTGAAGCTTTCTTT. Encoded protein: CATSRASDGTEAFF.

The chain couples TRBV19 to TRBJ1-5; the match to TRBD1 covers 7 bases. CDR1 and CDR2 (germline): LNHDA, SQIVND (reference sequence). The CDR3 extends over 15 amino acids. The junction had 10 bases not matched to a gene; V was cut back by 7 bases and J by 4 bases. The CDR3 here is CASKGGQLDNQPQHF. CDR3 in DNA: TGTGCCAGTAAAGGGGGACAGCTGGATAATCAGCCCCAGCATTTT.

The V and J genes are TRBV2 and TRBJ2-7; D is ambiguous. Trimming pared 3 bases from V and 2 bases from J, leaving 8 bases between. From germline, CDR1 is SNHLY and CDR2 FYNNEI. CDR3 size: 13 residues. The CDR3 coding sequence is TGTGCCAGCAGTGATCGTCTCGCCTACGAGCAGTACTTC. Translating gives CASSDRLAYEQYF.

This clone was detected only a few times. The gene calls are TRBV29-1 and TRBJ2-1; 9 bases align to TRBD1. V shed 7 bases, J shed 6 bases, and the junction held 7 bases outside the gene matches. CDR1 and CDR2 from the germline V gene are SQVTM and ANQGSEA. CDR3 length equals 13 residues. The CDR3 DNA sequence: TGCAGCGGCCGGGACAGGGCCGGCAATGAGCAGTTCTTC. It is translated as CSGRDRAGNEQFF.

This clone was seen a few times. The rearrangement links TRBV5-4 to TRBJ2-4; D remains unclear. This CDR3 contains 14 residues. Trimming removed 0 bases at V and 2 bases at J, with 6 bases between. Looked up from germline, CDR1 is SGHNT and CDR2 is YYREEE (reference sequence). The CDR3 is CASSLGLSKNIQYF. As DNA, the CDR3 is TGTGCCAGCAGCTTGGGGCTGTCCAAAAACATTCAGTACTTC. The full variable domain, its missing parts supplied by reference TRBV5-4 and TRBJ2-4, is ETGVTQSPTHLIKTRGQQVTLRCSSQSGHNTVSWYQQALGQGPQFIFQYYREEENGRGNFPPRFSGLQFPNYSSELNVNALELDDSALYLCASSLGLSKNIQYFGAGTRLSVL.

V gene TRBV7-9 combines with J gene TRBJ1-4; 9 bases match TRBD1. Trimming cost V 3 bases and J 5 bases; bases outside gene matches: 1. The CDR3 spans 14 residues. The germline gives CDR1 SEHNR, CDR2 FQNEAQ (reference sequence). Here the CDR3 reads CASSFTGGNEKLFF. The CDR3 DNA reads TGTGCCAGCAGCTTTACAGGGGGCAATGAAAAACTGTTTTTT.

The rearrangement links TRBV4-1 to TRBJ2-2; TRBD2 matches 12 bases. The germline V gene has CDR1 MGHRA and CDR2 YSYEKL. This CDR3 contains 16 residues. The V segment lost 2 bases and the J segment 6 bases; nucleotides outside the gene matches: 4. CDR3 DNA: TGCGCCAGCAGCCAATCTAGCGGGAGGGCCGCCGGGGAGCTGTTTTTT. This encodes CASSQSSGRAAGELFF.

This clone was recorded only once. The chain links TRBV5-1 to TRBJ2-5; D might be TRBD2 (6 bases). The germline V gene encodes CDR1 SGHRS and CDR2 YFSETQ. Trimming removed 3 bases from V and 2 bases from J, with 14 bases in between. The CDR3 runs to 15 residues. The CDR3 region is CASSSPEGTQETQYF. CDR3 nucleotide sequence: TGCGCCAGCAGCTCGCCGGAGGGTACACAAGAGACCCAGTACTTC.

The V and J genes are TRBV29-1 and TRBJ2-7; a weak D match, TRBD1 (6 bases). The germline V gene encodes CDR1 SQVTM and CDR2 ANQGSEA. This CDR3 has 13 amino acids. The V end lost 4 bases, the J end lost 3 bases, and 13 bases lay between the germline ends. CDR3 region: CSVGQGPYYEQYF. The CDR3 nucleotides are TGCAGCGTTGGTCAGGGGCCCTACTACGAGCAGTACTTC.

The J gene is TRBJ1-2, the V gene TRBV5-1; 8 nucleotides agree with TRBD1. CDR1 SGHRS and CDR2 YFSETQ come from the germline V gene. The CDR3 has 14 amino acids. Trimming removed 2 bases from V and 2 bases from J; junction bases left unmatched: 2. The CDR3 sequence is CASSFRQGNYGYTF. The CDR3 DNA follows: TGCGCCAGCAGCTTTAGACAGGGGAACTATGGCTACACCTTC. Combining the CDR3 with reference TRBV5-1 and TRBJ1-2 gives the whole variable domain KAGVTQTPRYLIKTRGQQVTLSCSPISGHRSVSWYQQTPGQGLQFLFEYFSETQRNKGNFPGRFSGRQFSNSRSEMNVSTLELGDSALYLCASSFRQGNYGYTFGSGTRLTVV.